This T cell receptor beta chain was found in a study of control samples from healthy donors and cancer patients. Using immunoSEQ multiplex PCR, the repertoire was profiled, and TCRdb retains in-frame clones only, with some absent. Of about 190,000 clones listed, 85% to 95% were seen once; the top ten hold more than 1.4%. In germline, CDR1 is SQVTM, CDR2 ANQGSEA. The CDR3 is made up of 14 amino acids. V lost 0 bases and J lost 0, with 8 bases in between. J is TRBJ1-2 and V is TRBV29-1, with D unresolved. Sequencing was done on a sample of blood. The sequence derives from a man between 18 and 35 years old in good health. For the CDR3, the DNA is TGCAGCGTTGAAGAGGAGGAAGCTAACTATGGCTACACCTTC. Translation: CSVEEEEANYGYTF.